These 8 T cell receptor beta chains were sequenced from one sample in a study of T-cell memory formation after mild COVID-19. TCRdb re-called the 5' RACE reads through MiXCR, storing one row per CDR3 protein. The sample contains around 420,000 distinct CDR3 sequences, 24% of which appear only once. Sequences were obtained from PBMCs or a T cell subset sorted from them (not recorded which). These receptors originate from an adult woman who had mild COVID-19 (a few samples of this study predate the infection). Cell type and time point are not known.

This clonotype turned up a few times. The J gene is TRBJ2-5, the V gene TRBV5-4, with 12 positions matching TRBD2. The CDR3 totals 16 residues. From germline, CDR1 is SGHNT and CDR2 YYREEE (reference sequence). V trimming: 4 bases; J trimming: 1 base; junction bases outside the gene matches: 5. Here the CDR3 reads CASSRLAGAIQETQYF. The CDR3, as DNA: TGTGCCAGCAGCCGACTAGCGGGGGCCATCCAAGAGACCCAGTACTTC.

This clonotype was recorded a few times. The gene calls are TRBV2 and TRBJ1-2; D is undetermined. Trimming removed 4 bases from V and 1 base from J, with 13 bases in between. Germline CDR1 reads SNHLY; CDR2 reads FYNNEI. The CDR3 is 15 amino acids. CDR3 sequence (DNA): TGTGCCAGCAGTGCAACAACACGGCATAACTATGGCTACACCTTC. This codes for CASSATTRHNYGYTF. Combining the CDR3 with reference TRBV2 and TRBJ1-2 gives the whole variable domain EPEVTQTPSHQVTQMGQEVILRCVPISNHLYFYWYRQILGQKVEFLVSFYNNEISEKSEIFDDQFSVERPDGSNFTLKIRSTKLEDSAMYFCASSATTRHNYGYTFGSGTRLTVV.

V and J are TRBV12-3 or TRBV12-4 and TRBJ2-1; 8 positions agree with TRBD1. After removal of 6 bases from V and 4 bases from J, the junction contained 8 bases not matched to a gene. There are 15 residues in the CDR3. CDR3: CASSPGRDRYNEQFF. CDR3 sequence (DNA): TGTGCCAGCAGCCCTGGCCGGGACAGGTACAATGAGCAGTTCTTC.

In this sample, this clonotype turned up a few times. The J gene is TRBJ2-3, the V gene TRBV7-9, with D hard to call. V lost 0 bases, J lost 4 bases, and 14 bases lay in between. CDR1 and CDR2 (germline): SEHNR, FQNEAQ (reference sequence). This CDR3 comprises 16 residues. The CDR3 here is CASSLARTLRPDTQYF. CDR3 nucleotides: TGTGCCAGCAGCTTAGCGCGGACCCTGCGTCCAGATACGCAGTATTTT.

As concerns this clonotype: Given a much more abundant clone one base away, this may be a read error. This chain links TRBV2 with TRBJ1-1, with TRBD1 identical over 7 bases. V shed 8 bases, J shed 1 base, and the junction held 1 base outside the gene matches. The CDR3 sequence is 12 residues long. CDR1 is SNHLY and CDR2 is FYNNEI in the germline V gene. The CDR3 spells CASHRGNTEAFF. The CDR3 region has the DNA TGTGCCAGCCACAGGGGGAACACTGAAGCTTTCTTT.

This clonotype was recorded a few times. The chain links TRBV7-2 to TRBJ1-4; possible D gene TRBD1, 6 bases. CDR1 and CDR2 from the germline V gene are SGHTA and FQGNSA. The CDR3 extends over 16 amino acids. Trimming removed 7 bases from V and 0 bases from J, with 15 bases in between. The CDR3 DNA follows: TGTGCCAGCACCCCGGACAGATCTACAACTAATGAAAAACTGTTTTTT. Translation: CASTPDRSTTNEKLFF. Together with reference TRBV7-2 and TRBJ1-4, the CDR3 gives the full variable domain: GAGVSQSPSNKVTEKGKDVELRCDPISGHTALYWYRQSLGQGLEFLIYFQGNSAPDKSGLPSDRFSAERTGGSVSTLTIQRTQQEDSAVYLCASTPDRSTTNEKLFFGSGTQLSVL.

In this sample, this clonotype turned up many times. The chain combines TRBV12-3 or TRBV12-4 with TRBJ1-1; D perhaps matches TRBD1 (6 bases). The CDR3 has 14 amino acids. Trimming took off 5 bases at V and 4 bases at J, with 14 bases between the two ends. The CDR3 spells CASSTTGWGTEAFF. The CDR3 nucleotides read TGTGCCAGCAGTACAACAGGGTGGGGCACTGAAGCTTTCTTT.

This clonotype was counted between two and nine times. The rearrangement uses TRBV11-2 and TRBJ2-7; a possible D gene is TRBD1 (6 bases). The CDR3 length is 14 residues. CDR1 SGHAT and CDR2 FQNNGV come from the germline V gene. Trimming left V 4 bases short and J 3 bases short, with 13 bases between. The CDR3 spells CASSSRGHFYEQYF. Written as DNA, the CDR3 is TGTGCCAGCAGCTCCAGGGGACACTTCTACGAGCAGTACTTC.